These 31 T cell receptor beta chains were sequenced from one sample in a study of T cell clonotyping in hematopoietic cell transplantation. The repertoire was sequenced with immunoSEQ multiplex PCR; TCRdb's copy has only in-frame clones and lacks some. The sample has tens of thousands of clones, approximately 94% seen once; the top ten hold approximately 2.4%. Time point reported: recipient sample about 28 days before transplant, after cytoreduction. The sequencing used peripheral blood mononuclear cells, collected before stem cell transplant. The receptor source for this set is a man aged 45-60 years with acute myeloid leukemia. Some clones in this sample may be carry-over from other donors' samples.

J is TRBJ1-1 and V is TRBV5-8; maybe TRBD1 (5 bases). Germline assignment: CDR1 SGHTS and CDR2 YDEGEE. V lost 4 bases, J lost 3 bases, and 10 bases lay in between. This CDR3 contains 13 residues. The CDR3 loop is CASSRDVDTEAFF. The CDR3 DNA sequence: TGTGCCAGCAGCCGGGACGTGGACACTGAAGCTTTCTTT.

This clone has only one observation. The rearrangement uses TRBV4-1 and TRBJ2-1; D ambiguous. The CDR3 sequence is 13 residues long. The V gene's germline CDR1 is MGHRA and CDR2 YSYEKL. V lost 4 bases, J lost 5 bases, and 9 bases lay in between. Here the CDR3 reads CASSPHRDNEQFF. The CDR3, as DNA: TGCGCCAGCAGCCCACACAGAGACAATGAGCAGTTCTTC.

CDR3 in DNA: TGTGCCAGCAGGGCTGGCGGGGAGAACACTGAAGCTTTCTTT. This codes for CASRAGGENTEAFF. J is TRBJ1-1 and V is TRBV6-1; no clear D. Looked up from germline, CDR1 is MNHNS and CDR2 is SASEGT. V dropped 6 bases and J dropped 1 base, with 12 bases sitting between them. The CDR3 loop spans 14 amino acids.

The rearrangement joins TRBV10-3 to TRBJ1-3; no clear D gene. CDR1 is ENHRY and CDR2 is SYGVKD in the germline V gene. Trimming removed 3 bases from V and 0 bases from J, with 9 bases in between. The CDR3 is 15 amino acids. The CDR3 bases are TGTGCCATCAGTGATAGTAGGAACTCTGGAAACACCATATATTTT. Its protein product is CAISDSRNSGNTIYF.

The rearrangement uses TRBV4-3 and TRBJ2-3; 12 bases match TRBD2. This CDR3 has 17 residues. CDR1 and CDR2 from the germline V gene are LGHNA and YSLEER. V was pared by 4 bases and J by 2 bases, with 7 bases of the junction left unmatched. The CDR3 reads CASSPTGLAGNTDTQYF. DNA of the CDR3: TGCGCCAGCAGCCCGACCGGACTAGCGGGAAACACAGATACGCAGTATTTT.

V usage is TRBV4-2 and J usage is TRBJ1-4; 9 bases are shared with TRBD1. Trimming removed 3 bases from V and 4 bases from J; junction bases left unmatched: 3. Germline V gene lookup returns CDR1 LGHNA and CDR2 YNFKEQ. The CDR3 has 15 amino acids. The DNA for the CDR3 is TGTGCCAGCAGCCAGGACAGGGGTTTTAATGAAAAACTGTTTTTT. Translated: CASSQDRGFNEKLFF.

The chain has TRBV10-3 and TRBJ1-2, with 9 positions matching TRBD1. The germline V gene encodes CDR1 ENHRY and CDR2 SYGVKD. The V and J ends lost 2 bases and 4 bases, in that order; junction bases with no gene match: 5. The CDR3 sequence is 15 residues long. DNA for the CDR3: TGTGCCATCAGTGAGGCGACAGGGGGAGGCTATGGCTACACCTTC. It yields the protein CAISEATGGGYGYTF.

The rearrangement links TRBV19 to TRBJ2-1, with a weak D call TRBD2 (5 bases). Trimming removed 5 bases from V and 6 bases from J, with 14 bases in between. The CDR3 length is 14 residues. The V gene's germline CDR1 is LNHDA and CDR2 SQIVND (reference sequence). This CDR3 reads CASSQAGEGNEQFF. DNA of the CDR3: TGTGCCAGTAGTCAGGCAGGTGAGGGCAATGAGCAGTTCTTC.

For the CDR3, the DNA is TGTGCCAGAAGCTTGCCAGGGGCCAACCCGAACACCGGGGAGCTGTTTTTT. Its protein product is CARSLPGANPNTGELFF. The chain uses TRBV5-3 and TRBJ2-2; D might be TRBD1 (6 bases). TRBV5-3 is noted as an ORF with a role that remains uncertain. The CDR3 totals 17 residues. V was pared by 1 base and J by 0 bases, with 13 bases between.

The chain links TRBV19 to TRBJ1-1; D gene ambiguous. There are 14 residues in the CDR3. The V end lost 0 bases, the J end lost 5 bases, and 10 bases lay between the germline ends. Per the germline V gene, CDR1 is LNHDA and CDR2 is SQIVND (reference sequence). In nucleotides, the CDR3 is TGTGCCAGTAGTATAGATTCGCCTGGGACTGAAGCTTTCTTT. Encoded protein: CASSIDSPGTEAFF.

The chain couples TRBV7-6 to TRBJ2-7; a weak D match, TRBD1 (5 bases). Germline V gene data show CDR1 as SGHVS and CDR2 as FNYEAQ. The CDR3 sequence is 13 residues long. Trimming took 4 bases from V and 3 from J, leaving 10 bases between them. The CDR3 nucleotides are TGTGCCAGCAGCTCGAACAGGTTCTACGAGCAGTACTTC. Protein product: CASSSNRFYEQYF. The whole variable domain, filled in from reference TRBV7-6 and TRBJ2-7, reads GAGVSQSPRYKVTKRGQDVALRCDPISGHVSLYWYRQALGQGPEFLTYFNYEAQQDKSGLPNDRFSAERPEGSISTLTIQRTEQRDSAMYRCASSSNRFYEQYFGPGTRLTVT.

The chain links TRBV7-9 to TRBJ1-3; D is uncertain. Trimming removed 5 bases at V and 8 bases at J, with 13 bases between. Looked up from germline, CDR1 is SEHNR and CDR2 is FQNEAQ (reference sequence). The CDR3 is 13 residues long. CDR3 sequence reads: CASSLSRGDTIYF. The CDR3 nucleotides are TGTGCCAGCAGCCTCAGCAGAGGCGACACCATATATTTT. The whole variable domain, filled in from reference TRBV7-9 and TRBJ1-3, reads DTGVSQNPRHKITKRGQNVTFRCDPISEHNRLYWYRQTLGQGPEFLTYFQNEAQLEKSRLLSDRFSAERPKGSFSTLEIQRTEQGDSAMYLCASSLSRGDTIYFGEGSWLTVV.

The chain links TRBV11-2 to TRBJ1-5, with D unresolved. Trimming removed 2 bases at V and 1 base at J, with 9 bases between. There are 15 residues in the CDR3. Germline-derived CDR1 and CDR2 are SGHAT and FQNNGV. This CDR3 is CASSLSGRSNQPQHF. In DNA, the CDR3 is TGTGCCAGCAGCTTAAGCGGACGGAGCAATCAGCCCCAGCATTTT. Filled out from reference TRBV11-2 and TRBJ1-5, the complete variable domain reads EAGVAQSPRYKIIEKRQSVAFWCNPISGHATLYWYQQILGQGPKLLIQFQNNGVVDDSQLPKDRFSAERLKGVDSTLKIQPAKLEDSAVYLCASSLSGRSNQPQHFGDGTRLSIL.

The chain uses TRBV2 and TRBJ2-4; 8 bases match TRBD2. Germline assignment: CDR1 SNHLY and CDR2 FYNNEI. Trimming took 4 bases from V and 7 from J; bases not matched to a gene: 3. This CDR3 has 13 amino acids. The CDR3 DNA is TGTGCCAGCAGTGCCAGCGGGGGTAACATTCAGTACTTC. This translates into CASSASGGNIQYF.

The rearrangement joins TRBV4-2 to TRBJ1-2; D is undetermined. The CDR3 sequence is 13 residues long. Germline loops: CDR1 LGHNA, CDR2 YNFKEQ. V was clipped by 0 bases and J by 2 bases, with 4 bases between them. The CDR3 DNA follows: TGTGCCAGCAGCCAAGAGGTGAACTATGGCTACACCTTC. It yields the protein CASSQEVNYGYTF.

This rearrangement joins TRBV19 to TRBJ2-5; D might be TRBD2 (5 bases). The V end lost 6 bases, the J end lost 7 bases, and 15 bases lay between the germline ends. Germline CDR1 reads LNHDA; CDR2 reads SQIVND (reference sequence). This CDR3 contains 13 residues. CDR3 sequence (DNA): TGTGCCAGTAGCCCCCAGGAGGTGGGGACCCAGTACTTC. Protein sequence: CASSPQEVGTQYF.

Here the CDR3 reads CASIGQNTEAFF. In DNA, the CDR3 is TGTGCCAGCATCGGACAGAACACTGAAGCTTTCTTT. The chain couples TRBV6-1 to TRBJ1-1, with D possibly TRBD1 on 5 matching bases. From germline, CDR1 is MNHNS and CDR2 SASEGT. V was cut by 7 bases and J by 1 base, with 7 bases left in between. This CDR3 is built from 12 residues.

The V call is TRBV30, the J call TRBJ2-7, with D uncertain. V gave up 2 bases and J gave up 0 bases, with 14 bases separating them. From germline, CDR1 is GTSNPN and CDR2 SVGIG (reference sequence). The length of the CDR3 is 15 residues. CDR3 in amino acids: CAWSPTWEISYEQYF. The CDR3 coding sequence is TGTGCCTGGAGTCCGACCTGGGAAATCTCCTACGAGCAGTACTTC.

The V call is TRBV7-8, the J call TRBJ1-6; TRBD1 aligns across 8 bases. Germline CDR1 reads SGHVS; CDR2 reads FQNEAQ. The CDR3 loop spans 15 amino acids. V lost 5 bases to trimming and J lost 6 bases; unmatched junction nucleotides: 6. CDR3 DNA sequence: TGTGCCAGCAGCCCACAGGGGGGTGCTAATTCACCCCTCCACTTT. Translating gives CASSPQGGANSPLHF.

The rearrangement uses TRBV11-2 and TRBJ2-1; 11 bases fit TRBD2. With V trimmed by 5 bases and J by 9 bases, 6 bases remained unmatched. This CDR3 has 14 residues. The V gene's germline CDR1 is SGHAT and CDR2 FQNNGV. CDR3 in DNA: TGTGCCAGCAGCGCCACTAGCGGGAGAGGTGAGCAGTTCTTC. Translating gives CASSATSGRGEQFF.

V gene TRBV13 combines with J gene TRBJ2-7, with a weak D call TRBD1 (6 bases). Trimming left V 3 bases short and J 1 base short, with 10 bases between. This CDR3 spans 14 amino acids. The germline V gene encodes CDR1 PRHDT and CDR2 FYEKMQ (reference sequence). CDR3 nucleotide sequence: TGTGCCAGCAGCTTTGACAGGCTATCCTACGAGCAGTACTTC. It yields the protein CASSFDRLSYEQYF.

This chain connects TRBV11-2 to TRBJ1-1, with D unresolved. Germline loops: CDR1 SGHAT, CDR2 FQNNGV. The V end was cut by 0 bases, the J end by 7 bases, with 9 bases between. CDR3 length: 13 residues. The CDR3 coding sequence is TGTGCCAGCAGCTTAGATTCCGGCATTGAAGCTTTCTTT. Residues: CASSLDSGIEAFF.

This chain uses TRBV7-2 with TRBJ2-3, with 7 positions matching TRBD2. The ends lost 2 bases at V and 2 bases at J; junction bases unmatched: 13. CDR1 is SGHTA, CDR2 FQGNSA, per germline. This CDR3 region has 18 residues. CDR3 sequence: CASSLTPPASGVTDTQYF. Here the CDR3 DNA reads TGTGCCAGCAGCTTAACCCCTCCGGCTAGCGGAGTCACAGATACGCAGTATTTT. The full variable domain, with the rest looked up from reference TRBV7-2 and TRBJ2-3, is GAGVSQSPSNKVTEKGKDVELRCDPISGHTALYWYRQSLGQGLEFLIYFQGNSAPDKSGLPSDRFSAERTGGSVSTLTIQRTQQEDSAVYLCASSLTPPASGVTDTQYFGPGTRLTVL.

The J gene is TRBJ2-4, the V gene TRBV2; 11 bases match TRBD2. Germline lookup yields CDR1 SNHLY and CDR2 FYNNEI. Germline trimming cut 3 bases from V and 7 bases from J; bases unmatched to any gene: 5. CDR3 length: 15 amino acids. In nucleotides, the CDR3 is TGTGCCAGCAGTGATTATAGCGGGGGGGCGAACATTCAGTACTTC. Amino acid sequence: CASSDYSGGANIQYF.

CDR3 nucleotide sequence: TGTGCCAGCCGTCCGGGACAGGGGGTGGCAAGGTATGGCTACACCTTC. It specifies CASRPGQGVARYGYTF. The chain employs TRBV6-4 and TRBJ1-2, with 11 bases aligning to TRBD1. The CDR3 totals 16 residues. Germline V gene data show CDR1 as MRHNA and CDR2 as SNTAGT. V dropped 8 bases and J dropped 5; count of bases not matched to a gene: 13.

For the CDR3, the DNA is TGCGCCAGCAGCCAAGATTTGGAGACTAGTGATACCGGGGAGCTGTTTTTT. Its translation is CASSQDLETSDTGELFF. The rearrangement uses TRBV4-3 and TRBJ2-2; perhaps TRBD2 as D (6 bases). V was cut by 0 bases and J by 5 bases, with 16 bases left in between. The CDR3 extends over 17 amino acids. Germline V gene lookup returns CDR1 LGHNA and CDR2 YSLEER.

Only one count was recorded for this clone. V and J are TRBV21-1 and TRBJ2-5. TRBV21-1 is a pseudogene locus. CDR3 length equals 17 residues. Written as DNA, the CDR3 is TGTGCCAGCAGCAAAAAAAAACAGGGCGGGATGGAAGAGACCCAGTACTTC. This codes for CASSKKKQGGMEETQYF.

This clone was seen only a few times. V is TRBV4-1 and J is TRBJ1-2; D is unresolved. The CDR3 runs to 15 residues. Trimming stripped 1 base from V and 8 bases from J, with 17 bases between. Germline CDR1 and CDR2: MGHRA and YSYEKL. CDR3 residues: CASSQGETDVGGYTF. The CDR3 DNA reads as TGCGCCAGCAGCCAAGGCGAGACGGACGTTGGGGGCTACACCTTC.

The V gene is TRBV5-4, the J gene TRBJ1-1; TRBD1 is a possible D gene (5 bases). The ends were cut back, 4 bases at V and 1 base at J, with 14 bases in the middle. Looked up from germline, CDR1 is SGHNT and CDR2 is YYREEE (reference sequence). The CDR3 covers 15 residues. The CDR3 DNA is TGTGCCAGCAGCACATCCAGGGCCCGGAACACTGAAGCTTTCTTT. It translates to CASSTSRARNTEAFF. The variable domain in full, with the rest retrieved from reference TRBV5-4 and TRBJ1-1, is ETGVTQSPTHLIKTRGQQVTLRCSSQSGHNTVSWYQQALGQGPQFIFQYYREEENGRGNFPPRFSGLQFPNYSSELNVNALELDDSALYLCASSTSRARNTEAFFGQGTRLTVV.

The chain couples TRBV2 to TRBJ2-3; TRBD2 is a possible D gene (5 bases). The CDR3 is 14 amino acids. Germline V CDR1 and CDR2: SNHLY, FYNNEI. Between the trimmed V and J ends, which lost 2 bases and 5 bases, there was a span of 11 bases. CDR3 nucleotide sequence: TGTGCCAGCAGTGAATCCCGGACTCTAGATACGCAGTATTTT. Its protein product is CASSESRTLDTQYF.

V is TRBV4-1 and J is TRBJ2-5, with a weak D call TRBD2 (6 bases). CDR3 length equals 15 residues. The germline V gene has CDR1 MGHRA and CDR2 YSYEKL. Trimming took 5 bases from V and 2 from J, leaving 15 bases between them. CDR3 in amino acids: CASSVGAGRQETQYF. As DNA, the CDR3 is TGCGCCAGCAGCGTCGGGGCAGGGAGGCAAGAGACCCAGTACTTC.